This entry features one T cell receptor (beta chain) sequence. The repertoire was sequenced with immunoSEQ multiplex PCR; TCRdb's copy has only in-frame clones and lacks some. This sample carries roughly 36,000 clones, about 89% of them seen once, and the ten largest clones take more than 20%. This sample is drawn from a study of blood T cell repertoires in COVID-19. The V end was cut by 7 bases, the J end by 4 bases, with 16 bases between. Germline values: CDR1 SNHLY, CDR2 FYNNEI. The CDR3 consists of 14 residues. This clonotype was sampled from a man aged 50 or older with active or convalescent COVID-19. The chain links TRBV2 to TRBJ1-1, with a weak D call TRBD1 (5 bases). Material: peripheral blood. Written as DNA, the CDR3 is TGTGCCAGCAATGGGCCAGGGAGGGGCACTGAAGCTTTCTTT. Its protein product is CASNGPGRGTEAFF.